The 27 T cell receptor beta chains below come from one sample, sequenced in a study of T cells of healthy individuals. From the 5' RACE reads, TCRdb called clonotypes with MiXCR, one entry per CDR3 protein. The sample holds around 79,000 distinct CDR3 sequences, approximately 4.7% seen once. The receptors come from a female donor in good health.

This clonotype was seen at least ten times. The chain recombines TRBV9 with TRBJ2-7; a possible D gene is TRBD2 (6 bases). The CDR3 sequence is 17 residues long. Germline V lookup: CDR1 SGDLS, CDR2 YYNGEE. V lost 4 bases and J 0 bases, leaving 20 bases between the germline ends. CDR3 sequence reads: CASSPWTPGRSSYEQYF. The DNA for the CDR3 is TGTGCCAGCAGCCCCTGGACACCGGGGAGGAGCTCCTACGAGCAGTACTTC.

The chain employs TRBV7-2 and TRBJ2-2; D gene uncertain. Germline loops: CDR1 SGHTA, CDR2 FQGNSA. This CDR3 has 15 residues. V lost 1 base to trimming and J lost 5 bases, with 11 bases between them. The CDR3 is CASSLDFRRTGELFF. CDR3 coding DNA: TGTGCCAGCAGCTTAGACTTCCGCAGGACCGGGGAGCTGTTTTTT.

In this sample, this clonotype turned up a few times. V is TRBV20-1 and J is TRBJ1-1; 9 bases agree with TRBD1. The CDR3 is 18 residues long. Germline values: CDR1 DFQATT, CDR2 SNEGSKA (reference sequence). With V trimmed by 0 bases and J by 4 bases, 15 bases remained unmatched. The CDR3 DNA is TGCAGTGCTAGAGATGCCGTTTCCGGGACAGGGAGAGGCACTGAAGCTTTCTTT. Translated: CSARDAVSGTGRGTEAFF.

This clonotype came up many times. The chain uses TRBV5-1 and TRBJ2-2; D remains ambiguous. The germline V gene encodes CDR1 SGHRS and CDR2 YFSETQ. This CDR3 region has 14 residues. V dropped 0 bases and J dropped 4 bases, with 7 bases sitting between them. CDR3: CASSLAAFTGELFF. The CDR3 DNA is TGCGCCAGCAGCTTGGCAGCTTTCACCGGGGAGCTGTTTTTT.

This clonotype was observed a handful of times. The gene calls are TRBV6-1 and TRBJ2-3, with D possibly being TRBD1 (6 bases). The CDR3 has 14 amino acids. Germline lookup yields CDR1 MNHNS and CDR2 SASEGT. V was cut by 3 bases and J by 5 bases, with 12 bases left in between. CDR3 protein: CASSEGAFGDTQYF. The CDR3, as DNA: TGTGCCAGCAGTGAGGGGGCCTTTGGAGATACGCAGTATTTT.

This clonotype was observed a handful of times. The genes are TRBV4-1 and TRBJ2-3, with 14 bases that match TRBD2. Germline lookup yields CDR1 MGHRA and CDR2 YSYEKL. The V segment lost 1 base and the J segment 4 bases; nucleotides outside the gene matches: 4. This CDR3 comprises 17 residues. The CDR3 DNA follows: TGCGCCAGCAGCCAAGTGGGGACTAGCGGGAGATCAGATACGCAGTATTTT. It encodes CASSQVGTSGRSDTQYF.

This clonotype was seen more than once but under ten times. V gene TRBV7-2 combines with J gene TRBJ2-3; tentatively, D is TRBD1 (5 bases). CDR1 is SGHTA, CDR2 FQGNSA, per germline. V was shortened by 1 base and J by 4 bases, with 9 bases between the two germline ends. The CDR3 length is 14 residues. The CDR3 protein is CASSLDQGADTQYF. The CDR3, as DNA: TGTGCCAGCAGCTTAGATCAGGGCGCAGATACGCAGTATTTT.

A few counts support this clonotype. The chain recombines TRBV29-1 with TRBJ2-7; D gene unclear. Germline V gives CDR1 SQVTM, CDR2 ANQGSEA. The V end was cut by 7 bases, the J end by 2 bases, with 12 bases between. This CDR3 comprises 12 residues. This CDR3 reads CSAMTHAYEQYF. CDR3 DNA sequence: TGCAGCGCCATGACTCATGCCTACGAGCAGTACTTC.

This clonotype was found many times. The CDR3 reads CAIRRDSSYEQYF. The CDR3 coding sequence is TGTGCCATCAGGAGGGACAGCTCCTACGAGCAGTACTTC. The rearrangement uses TRBV10-3 and TRBJ2-7, with TRBD1 identical over 7 bases. Germline V gene data show CDR1 as ENHRY and CDR2 as SYGVKD. CDR3 size: 13 residues. After removal of 6 bases from V and 0 bases from J, the junction contained 2 bases not matched to a gene.

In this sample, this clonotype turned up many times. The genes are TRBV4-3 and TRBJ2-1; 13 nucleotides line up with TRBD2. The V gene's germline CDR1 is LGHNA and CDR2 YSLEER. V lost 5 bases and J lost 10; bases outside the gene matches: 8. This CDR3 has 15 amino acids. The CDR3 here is CASSALAGGPFEQFF. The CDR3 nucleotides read TGCGCCAGCAGCGCACTAGCGGGAGGGCCATTCGAGCAGTTCTTC.

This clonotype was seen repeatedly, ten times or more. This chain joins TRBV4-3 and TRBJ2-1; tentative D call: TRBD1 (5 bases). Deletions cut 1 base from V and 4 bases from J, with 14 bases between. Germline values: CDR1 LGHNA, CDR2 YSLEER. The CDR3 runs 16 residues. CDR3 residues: CASSQGQGTSYNEQFF. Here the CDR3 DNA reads TGCGCCAGCAGCCAAGGTCAGGGCACTTCTTACAATGAGCAGTTCTTC.

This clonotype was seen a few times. CDR3 protein: CASSQSSYNEQFF. CDR3 DNA: TGCGCCAGCAGCCAAAGCTCCTACAATGAGCAGTTCTTC. V usage is TRBV4-1 and J usage is TRBJ2-1; D is unclear. Trimming removed 2 bases at V and 0 bases at J, with 2 bases between. Germline V gene data show CDR1 as MGHRA and CDR2 as YSYEKL. This CDR3 has 13 amino acids.

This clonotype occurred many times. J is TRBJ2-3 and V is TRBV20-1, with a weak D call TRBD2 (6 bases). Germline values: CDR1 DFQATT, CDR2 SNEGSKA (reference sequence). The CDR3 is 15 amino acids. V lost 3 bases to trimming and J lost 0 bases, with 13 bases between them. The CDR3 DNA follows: TGCAGTGCTAGTGGGTCGGGAGTAAGCACAGATACGCAGTATTTT. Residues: CSASGSGVSTDTQYF.

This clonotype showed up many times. The CDR3: CASSQGRQTPPRELFF. CDR3 coding DNA: TGTGCCAGCAGTCAGGGGAGACAGACCCCCCCGCGGGAGCTGTTTTTT. The chain carries TRBV6-6 and TRBJ2-2; D possibly corresponds to TRBD1 (6 bases). The CDR3 runs to 16 residues. Per the germline V gene, CDR1 is MNHNY and CDR2 is SVGAGI (reference sequence). V was shortened by 5 bases and J by 9 bases, with 22 bases between the two germline ends.

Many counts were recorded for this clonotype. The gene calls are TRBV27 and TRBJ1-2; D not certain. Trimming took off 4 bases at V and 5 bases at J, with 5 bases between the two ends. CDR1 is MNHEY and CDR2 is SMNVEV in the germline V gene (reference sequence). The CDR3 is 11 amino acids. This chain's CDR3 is CASSSGYGYTF. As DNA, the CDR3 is TGTGCCAGCAGTTCAGGATATGGCTACACCTTC.

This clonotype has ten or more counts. The CDR3 nucleotides are TGCGCCAGCAGCTTGGCCTTCCAACCGGGCCACGAAGCTTTCTTT. Residues: CASSLAFQPGHEAFF. This chain connects TRBV5-1 to TRBJ1-1; D uncertain. This CDR3 has 15 amino acids. Germline V lookup: CDR1 SGHRS, CDR2 YFSETQ. Trimming removed 0 bases at V and 8 bases at J, with 17 bases between.

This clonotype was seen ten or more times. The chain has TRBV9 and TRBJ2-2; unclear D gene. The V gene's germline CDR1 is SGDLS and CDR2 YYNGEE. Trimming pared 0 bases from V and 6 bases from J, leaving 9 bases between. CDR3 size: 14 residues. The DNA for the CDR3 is TGTGCCAGCAGCGTAGACGTGGTATCCGGGGAGCTGTTTTTT. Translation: CASSVDVVSGELFF.

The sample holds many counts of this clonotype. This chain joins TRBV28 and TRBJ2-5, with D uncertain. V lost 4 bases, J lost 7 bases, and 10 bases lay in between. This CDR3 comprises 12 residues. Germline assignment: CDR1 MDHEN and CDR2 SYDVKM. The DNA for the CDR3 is TGTGCCAGCAGTTCCCCTCGAGGGACCCAGTACTTC. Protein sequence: CASSSPRGTQYF.

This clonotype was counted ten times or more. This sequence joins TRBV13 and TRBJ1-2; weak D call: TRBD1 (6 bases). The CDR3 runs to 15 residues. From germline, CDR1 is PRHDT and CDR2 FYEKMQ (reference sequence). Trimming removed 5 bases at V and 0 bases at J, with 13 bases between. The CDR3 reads CASSRDRSPNYGYTF. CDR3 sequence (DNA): TGTGCCAGCAGCCGCGACAGGTCGCCTAACTATGGCTACACCTTC.

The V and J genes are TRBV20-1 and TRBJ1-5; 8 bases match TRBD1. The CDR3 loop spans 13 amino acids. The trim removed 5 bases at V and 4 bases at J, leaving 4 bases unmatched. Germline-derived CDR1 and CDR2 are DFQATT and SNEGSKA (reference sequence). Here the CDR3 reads CSAWDRPNQPQHF. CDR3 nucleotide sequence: TGCAGTGCTTGGGACAGGCCTAATCAGCCCCAGCATTTT.

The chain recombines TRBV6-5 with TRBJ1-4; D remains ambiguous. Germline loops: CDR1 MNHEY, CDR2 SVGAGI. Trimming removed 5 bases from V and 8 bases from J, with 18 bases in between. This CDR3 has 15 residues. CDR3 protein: CASSTLEEGGEKLFF. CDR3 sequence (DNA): TGTGCCAGCAGTACTCTCGAGGAGGGCGGCGAAAAACTGTTTTTT.

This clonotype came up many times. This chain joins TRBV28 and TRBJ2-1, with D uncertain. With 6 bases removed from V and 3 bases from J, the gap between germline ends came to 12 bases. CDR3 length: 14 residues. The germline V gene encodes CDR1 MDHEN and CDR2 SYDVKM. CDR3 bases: TGTGCCAGCAGCCGGGCCGGACGCTACAATGAGCAGTTCTTC. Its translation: CASSRAGRYNEQFF.

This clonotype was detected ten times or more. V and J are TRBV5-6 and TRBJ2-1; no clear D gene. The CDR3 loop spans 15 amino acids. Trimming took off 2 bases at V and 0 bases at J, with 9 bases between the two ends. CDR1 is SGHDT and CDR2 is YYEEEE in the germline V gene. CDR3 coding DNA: TGTGCCAGCAGCTTTCGGCGGAGCTCCTACAATGAGCAGTTCTTC. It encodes CASSFRRSSYNEQFF.

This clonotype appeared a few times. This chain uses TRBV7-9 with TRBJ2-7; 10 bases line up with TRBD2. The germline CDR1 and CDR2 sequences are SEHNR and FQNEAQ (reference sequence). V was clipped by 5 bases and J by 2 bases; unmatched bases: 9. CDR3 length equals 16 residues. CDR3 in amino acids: CASSDPSGRVAYEQYF. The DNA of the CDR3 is TGTGCCAGCAGCGATCCTAGCGGGAGAGTTGCCTACGAGCAGTACTTC. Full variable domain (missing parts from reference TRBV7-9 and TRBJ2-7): DTGVSQNPRHKITKRGQNVTFRCDPISEHNRLYWYRQTLGQGPEFLTYFQNEAQLEKSRLLSDRFSAERPKGSFSTLEIQRTEQGDSAMYLCASSDPSGRVAYEQYFGPGTRLTVT.

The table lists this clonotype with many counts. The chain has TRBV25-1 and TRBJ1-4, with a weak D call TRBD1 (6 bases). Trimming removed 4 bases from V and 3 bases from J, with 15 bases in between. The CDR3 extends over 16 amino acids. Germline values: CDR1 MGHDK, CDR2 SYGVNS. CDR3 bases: TGTGCCAGCAGTGCGGCGAGGGGGGCAGCTAATGAAAAACTGTTTTTT. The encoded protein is CASSAARGAANEKLFF.

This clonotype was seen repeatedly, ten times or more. The CDR3 is CASSLGTGILTDTQYF. The CDR3, as DNA: TGTGCCAGCAGCTTAGGGACAGGGATCCTCACAGATACGCAGTATTTT. The chain links TRBV7-2 to TRBJ2-3; 8 bases are a match to TRBD1. V lost 1 base, J lost 2 bases, and 5 bases stayed unmatched. The CDR3 contains 16 residues. Germline assignment: CDR1 SGHTA and CDR2 FQGNSA.

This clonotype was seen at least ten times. The CDR3 region is CASSLLGGQREQYF. The CDR3, as DNA: TGTGCCAGCAGCCTGTTAGGGGGACAGCGCGAGCAGTACTTC. The J gene is TRBJ2-7, the V gene TRBV9, with 7 bases lining up with TRBD1. Germline values: CDR1 SGDLS, CDR2 YYNGEE. The junction had 10 bases not matched to a gene; V was cut back by 4 bases and J by 6 bases. This CDR3 spans 14 amino acids.